The text below deals with one T cell receptor delta chain. This clone has a count of ten or more. Its antigen specificity is not known. Base qualities are not recorded, but no much larger clone differs from it by a single base. Within the sample, other DNA sequences also encode this same CDR3. RNA was isolated using the RNeasy mini kit, and reverse transcription was performed with Superscript III. To generate the CDR3 amplicons, a multiplex PCR was run using pooled V-gene forward primers together with a constant-region reverse primer that carried Illumina adaptor overhangs. After gel purification, the amplicons were indexed with Nextera index primers during about 8 additional PCR cycles and then purified using AMPure XP beads. Sequencing of the libraries was done on an Illumina MiSeq using paired-end 250 bp reads, dual indexing and a roughly 21% PhiX spike-in. As for the authors' bioinformatics: FastQC was used to check read quality, and ea-utils fastq-join was used to merge TRG read pairs. Sequences were annotated with IMGT/HighV-QUEST, keeping only productive sequences with unambiguous V-gene assignment; clonotypes were defined by identical CDR3 sequence. Downstream analysis used VDJtools 1.1.1, tcR 2.2.3, Treemap and vegan Shannon diversity in R 3.4.4. TCRdb reran clone calling on the public reads with CATT; rows sharing one DNA sequence were then combined. These V and J calls are TCRdb output, not the study's own analysis. The table for this sample lists some 55,000 delta-chain clones; about 15% of them were counted only once. The leading ten clones occupy approximately 0.54% of the sample.

Thymic samples were depleted of alphabeta T cells, then CD3+ TCRVdelta1+ TCRVdelta2- thymocytes were FACS-sorted. The purity of the sorted Vdelta1+ thymocytes fell between about 98% and 99.6%. Thymic specimens came from roughly eight paediatric patients undergoing corrective cardiac surgery, aged from roughly 5 days to 16 months. The thymic tissue was dispersed, and mononuclear cells were isolated using a Histopaque-1077 density gradient. Staining used anti-TCRVdelta1 clone TS8.2, anti-TCRVdelta2 clone B6, anti-CD3 clone HIT3a and anti-TCRalphabeta clone IP26 antibodies. The data were taken from a study of Vδ1+ human thymocytes listed by TCRdb under 2018. A note on the overall study: As a data resource, the study described the mRNA-level TRG and TRD CDR3 repertoires of highly purified Vdelta1+ thymocytes obtained from young children. Earlier work had validated the multiplex-based CDR3 amplicon strategy against 5'RACE-based methods for generating CDR3 amplicons. Points the paper makes about the study in general: Although sort purity was high, roughly 20% of thymic TRD sequences were Vdelta2 (with a few Vdelta3), in contrast to the peripheral blood Vdelta1+ controls. Because no clustering by age or sex was observed, donors were not stratified by these variables in the analyses. The thymic TRG and TRD repertoires appeared highly polyclonal, with Gaussian CDR3 length distributions, in contrast to the oligoclonal repertoires of peripheral blood. Donors shared many TRG clonotypes (up to about 7x10^3), but TRD repertoires were essentially private, with at most 130 shared. Because unexpected Vdelta2 sequences could lead to misinterpretation of bulk repertoire data, the authors recommended using highly purified populations and single-cell validation.

Trimming takes 0 bases off V and 1 base off J; junction bases not matched to a gene: 13. Inclusive of the bounding cysteine and phenylalanine, the CDR3 is 19 residues long. Only the CDR3 portion is preserved as DNA: 57 bases, with reading frame beginning at the first base. CDR1 and CDR2, per the germline V gene, are GEAIGNYY and EKD. The chain uses TRDV2 and TRDJ1, with 10 bases matching TRDD3. The origin of this receptor is a boy under two years old who had congenital heart surgery. Sequenced sample: Vdelta1+ gamma-delta thymocytes from the thymus. The cell subset or site label corresponds to: FACS-sorted CD3+ TCRalphabeta- TCRVdelta1+ TCRVdelta2- thymocytes. CDR3 sequence: CACDTARDWGIFITDKLIF. Read as DNA, the sequence is TGTGCCTGTGACACCGCTCGGGACTGGGGGATTTTTATCACCGATAAACTCATCTTT.